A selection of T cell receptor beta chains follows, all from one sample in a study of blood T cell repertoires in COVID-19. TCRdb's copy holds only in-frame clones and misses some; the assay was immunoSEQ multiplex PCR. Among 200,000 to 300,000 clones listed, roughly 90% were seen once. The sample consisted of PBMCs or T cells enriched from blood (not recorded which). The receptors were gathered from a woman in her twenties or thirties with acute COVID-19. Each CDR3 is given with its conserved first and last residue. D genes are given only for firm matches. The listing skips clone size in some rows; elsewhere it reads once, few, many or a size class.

DNA: TGTGCCAGCAGCCTAAGCGCACAAGCGGAGCCTGGCCTTAACTATGGCTACACCTTC
CDR3: CASSLSAQAEPGLNYGYTF
J: TRBJ1-2
length: 19
V: TRBV2
size: NA
D: NA

DNA: TGTGCCTGGAGGACCTATGACAGTTATCAGCCCCAGCATTTT
CDR3: CAWRTYDSYQPQHF
J: TRBJ1-5
length: 14
V: TRBV30
size: NA
D: NA

DNA: TGTGCCAGCAGTGCAGGGGGTGAGCAGTTCTTC
CDR3: CASSAGGEQFF
J: TRBJ2-1
length: 11
V: TRBV25-1
size: NA
D: TRBD1

DNA: TGTGCCAGCACCCCAGGGGGACAGGGAACGAACACTGAAGCTTTCTTT
CDR3: CASTPGGQGTNTEAFF
J: TRBJ1-1
length: 16
V: TRBV3-1/TRBV3-2
size: NA
D: TRBD1

DNA: TGCGCCAGCAGCTTCTGGAGTAGTAACACTGAAGCTTTCTTT
CDR3: CASSFWSSNTEAFF
J: TRBJ1-1
length: 14
V: TRBV5-1
size: NA
D: NA

DNA: TGTGCCAGCAGCTTTAAGGGGTACCAAGAGACCCAGTACTTC
CDR3: CASSFKGYQETQYF
J: TRBJ2-5
length: 14
V: TRBV7-9
size: NA
D: NA

DNA: TGTGCCAGCAGTTTACAGGCTCGAGCTGGGGCCAACGTCCTGACTTTC
CDR3: CASSLQARAGANVLTF
J: TRBJ2-6
length: 16
V: TRBV27
size: NA
D: NA

DNA: TGTGCCAGCGGACTAGCGGGGACCCAGTTCTACGAGCAGTACTTC
CDR3: CASGLAGTQFYEQYF
J: TRBJ2-7
length: 15
V: TRBV27
size: NA
D: TRBD2

DNA: TGTGCCAGTAGTCGGGGTTACGCTGAAGCTTTCTTT
CDR3: CASSRGYAEAFF
J: TRBJ1-1
length: 12
V: TRBV19
size: few
D: NA

DNA: TGCAGCGGTGTAAAGCGGGGGGGTCCAGATACGCAGTATTTT
CDR3: CSGVKRGGPDTQYF
J: TRBJ2-3
length: 14
V: TRBV29-1
size: NA
D: TRBD2

DNA: TGTGCTAGTGGAGCGCGGGGACCCAACACTGAAGCTTTCTTT
CDR3: CASGARGPNTEAFF
J: TRBJ1-1
length: 14
V: TRBV12-5
size: NA
D: NA

DNA: TGTGCCAGCAGCTTATGGGCAGGGACTAGCTATGGCTACACCTTC
CDR3: CASSLWAGTSYGYTF
J: TRBJ1-2
length: 15
V: TRBV7-9
size: NA
D: NA

DNA: TGCGCCAGCAGCCAAGATCTAGCGACAGCCAATACTAACTATGGCTACACCTTC
CDR3: CASSQDLATANTNYGYTF
J: TRBJ1-2
length: 18
V: TRBV4-3
size: NA
D: NA

DNA: TGTGCCAGCAGCCCCAGTCCGGGGGCCAACGTCCTGACTTTC
CDR3: CASSPSPGANVLTF
J: TRBJ2-6
length: 14
V: TRBV7-2
size: few
D: NA

DNA: TGTGCCAGCTCACGACCTACCCTGCGATCCACTAGCACAGATACGCAGTATTTT
CDR3: CASSRPTLRSTSTDTQYF
J: TRBJ2-3
length: 18
V: TRBV18
size: NA
D: NA

DNA: TGTGCCAGCAGCTCCGGGGGTGAAGGGACTGAAGCTTTCTTT
CDR3: CASSSGGEGTEAFF
J: TRBJ1-1
length: 14
V: TRBV5-4
size: NA
D: NA

DNA: TGTGCCAGCAGAAGGGCGGGGGGAGGTGGAGAGACCCAGTACTTC
CDR3: CASRRAGGGGETQYF
J: TRBJ2-5
length: 15
V: TRBV3-1/TRBV3-2
size: NA
D: TRBD2

DNA: TGTGCCAGCAGTTATAGGGGGAACGGCTACACCTTC
CDR3: CASSYRGNGYTF
J: TRBJ1-2
length: 12
V: TRBV6-5
size: NA
D: NA

DNA: TGTGCCAGCAGTTACTCCCGGGACAGTCAAGATGAGCAGTTCTTC
CDR3: CASSYSRDSQDEQFF
J: TRBJ2-1
length: 15
V: TRBV6-5
size: NA
D: TRBD1

DNA: TGCGCCAGCAGTGAGAGGCGGGGCTCCTACAATGAGCAGTTCTTC
CDR3: CASSERRGSYNEQFF
J: TRBJ2-1
length: 15
V: TRBV10-1
size: NA
D: NA

DNA: TGTGCCAGCAGCACCCCGACAGGCGCCGCTGGCTACACCTTC
CDR3: CASSTPTGAAGYTF
J: TRBJ1-2
length: 14
V: TRBV5-8
size: few
D: NA

DNA: TGTGCCAGCAGCTTAGGGCCAGGGCGCAACGAGCAGTACTTC
CDR3: CASSLGPGRNEQYF
J: TRBJ2-7
length: 14
V: TRBV7-8
size: NA
D: NA

DNA: TGTGCCAGCAGCTTGGGGGGAAACCCTGAAGCTTTCTTT
CDR3: CASSLGGNPEAFF
J: TRBJ1-1
length: 13
V: TRBV7-9
size: NA
D: NA

DNA: TGTGCCAGCTCACCACCTTCGAGTAGCTATAATTCACCCCTCCACTTT
CDR3: CASSPPSSSYNSPLHF
J: TRBJ1-6
length: 16
V: TRBV18
size: NA
D: NA

DNA: TGTGCCTCTGCGACAGGCGGTATATGGAGCTACACCTTC
CDR3: CASATGGIWSYTF
J: TRBJ1-2
length: 13
V: TRBV11-2
size: few
D: NA

DNA: TGTGCCAGCAGCCAGTGGGGGGACAGGGCATACTTAATCTCCTACGAGCAGTACTTC
CDR3: CASSQWGDRAYLISYEQYF
J: TRBJ2-7
length: 19
V: TRBV11-2
size: once
D: TRBD1

DNA: TGTGCCAGCAGTTCAGACAGGGTTTGGAGAAAACTGTTTTTT
CDR3: CASSSDRVWRKLFF
J: TRBJ1-4
length: 14
V: TRBV28
size: NA
D: TRBD1

DNA: TGTGCCAGCAGCTTAGATGTCTGGGGGCCGACCTCTGGAAACACCATATATTTT
CDR3: CASSLDVWGPTSGNTIYF
J: TRBJ1-3
length: 18
V: TRBV11-2
size: NA
D: NA

DNA: TGTGCCAGCTCACCACTGGAGGATGGCGGCTACACCTTC
CDR3: CASSPLEDGGYTF
J: TRBJ1-2
length: 13
V: TRBV18
size: NA
D: NA

DNA: TGCGCCAGCAGCTTGGGACGGGACAGGGTTTCAGATACGCAGTATTTT
CDR3: CASSLGRDRVSDTQYF
J: TRBJ2-3
length: 16
V: TRBV5-1
size: NA
D: TRBD1

DNA: TGTGCCAGCACCCTCTCGGGGGATGGGAGGCTCCAAGAGACCCAGTACTTC
CDR3: CASTLSGDGRLQETQYF
J: TRBJ2-5
length: 17
V: TRBV11-2
size: NA
D: NA

DNA: TGTGCCAGCAGTGGCAGACAGAGCTCTGGAAACACCATATATTTT
CDR3: CASSGRQSSGNTIYF
J: TRBJ1-3
length: 15
V: TRBV25-1
size: NA
D: NA

DNA: TGTGCCAGCTCACCGGGACTAGAGGAGCCAGATACGCAGTATTTT
CDR3: CASSPGLEEPDTQYF
J: TRBJ2-3
length: 15
V: TRBV18
size: NA
D: TRBD2

DNA: TGTGCCAGCAGCCCCCGGGACACTGGAAACACCATATATTTT
CDR3: CASSPRDTGNTIYF
J: TRBJ1-3
length: 14
V: TRBV3-1/TRBV3-2
size: NA
D: NA

DNA: TGTGCCAGCTCACCCACAGGGGGCATGGATGAGCAGTTCTTC
CDR3: CASSPTGGMDEQFF
J: TRBJ2-1
length: 14
V: TRBV18
size: NA
D: TRBD1

DNA: TGCGCCAGCAGGTCGACAGGGGCAGAGACCCAGTACTTC
CDR3: CASRSTGAETQYF
J: TRBJ2-5
length: 13
V: TRBV5-1
size: once
D: TRBD1

DNA: TGCAGTGCTATGGGCGGGGGAACGCAGTATTTT
CDR3: CSAMGGGTQYF
J: TRBJ2-3
length: 11
V: TRBV20-1
size: NA
D: TRBD2

DNA: TGCGCCAGCAGCACAGGGGTGGTTACTGAAGCTTTCTTT
CDR3: CASSTGVVTEAFF
J: TRBJ1-1
length: 13
V: TRBV10-1
size: NA
D: TRBD1

DNA: TGTGCCAGCAGTGAACAGGGTTGGTCAGGCACTGAAGCTTTCTTT
CDR3: CASSEQGWSGTEAFF
J: TRBJ1-1
length: 15
V: TRBV2
size: NA
D: NA

DNA: TGTGCCAGCAGTGAGGCACAGGGTAGGGTAGGACAGTACTTC
CDR3: CASSEAQGRVGQYF
J: TRBJ2-4
length: 14
V: TRBV6-1
size: NA
D: NA

DNA: TGCGCCAGCAGCCAAGATACAGCACTGGCGAATGAAGCTTTCTTT
CDR3: CASSQDTALANEAFF
J: TRBJ1-1
length: 15
V: TRBV4-3
size: NA
D: NA

DNA: TGTGCCAGCAGTTTATCGCAGAATTCACCCCTCCACTTT
CDR3: CASSLSQNSPLHF
J: TRBJ1-6
length: 13
V: TRBV27
size: once
D: NA

DNA: TGTGCCAGCAGTTACCTCGTCGACAGCTATGGCTACACCTTC
CDR3: CASSYLVDSYGYTF
J: TRBJ1-2
length: 14
V: TRBV6-5
size: NA
D: NA

DNA: TGTGCCAGCAGCTTCGCTAGCGGGGGTCACTACGAGCAGTACTTC
CDR3: CASSFASGGHYEQYF
J: TRBJ2-7
length: 15
V: TRBV7-2
size: few
D: TRBD2

DNA: TGTGCCAGCAGCTTTGGGGGGGAGGGAGAGACCCAGTACTTC
CDR3: CASSFGGEGETQYF
J: TRBJ2-5
length: 14
V: TRBV7-8
size: many
D: TRBD2

DNA: TGCGCCAGCAGTCCCGGAAGGGACAGGGCAAACACTGAAGCTTTCTTT
CDR3: CASSPGRDRANTEAFF
J: TRBJ1-1
length: 16
V: TRBV5-1
size: NA
D: TRBD1

DNA: TGTGCCAGACAGACTACCCAAATGAACACTGAAGCTTTCTTT
CDR3: CARQTTQMNTEAFF
J: TRBJ1-1
length: 14
V: TRBV2
size: NA
D: NA

DNA: TGCAGCGTTGTGGACAGTTCTATAGCCAAAAACATTCAGTACTTC
CDR3: CSVVDSSIAKNIQYF
J: TRBJ2-4
length: 15
V: TRBV29-1
size: NA
D: NA

DNA: TGTGCCAGCAGTGACCTTGGACAGGGGGACGATCAGCCCCAGCATTTT
CDR3: CASSDLGQGDDQPQHF
J: TRBJ1-5
length: 16
V: TRBV25-1
size: NA
D: TRBD1

DNA: TGTGCCAGTAGTATAGGGTACAATCGAGAGCAGTACTTC
CDR3: CASSIGYNREQYF
J: TRBJ2-7
length: 13
V: TRBV19
size: NA
D: NA

DNA: TGTGCCAGCAGTGAGGAGGGTGGGCAGCCCCAGCATTTT
CDR3: CASSEEGGQPQHF
J: TRBJ1-5
length: 13
V: TRBV6-4
size: NA
D: NA

DNA: TGTGCCAGCAGCTTGGGGGACAGGGAATACGGCTACACCTTC
CDR3: CASSLGDREYGYTF
J: TRBJ1-2
length: 14
V: TRBV5-4
size: few
D: TRBD1

DNA: TGTGCCAGCAGGGCGGGGGCCTACTACGAGCAGTACTTC
CDR3: CASRAGAYYEQYF
J: TRBJ2-7
length: 13
V: TRBV27
size: NA
D: NA